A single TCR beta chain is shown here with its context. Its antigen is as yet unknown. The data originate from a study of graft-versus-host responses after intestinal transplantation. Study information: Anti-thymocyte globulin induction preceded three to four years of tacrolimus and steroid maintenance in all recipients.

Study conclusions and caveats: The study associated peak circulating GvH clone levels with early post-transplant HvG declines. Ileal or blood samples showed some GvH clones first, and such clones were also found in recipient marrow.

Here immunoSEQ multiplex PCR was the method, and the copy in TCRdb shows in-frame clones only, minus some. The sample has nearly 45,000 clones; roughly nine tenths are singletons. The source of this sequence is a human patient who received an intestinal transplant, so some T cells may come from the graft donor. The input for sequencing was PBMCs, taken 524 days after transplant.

The CDR3 region has the DNA TGTGCCAGTAGTATTGGCTGGGGGGCGCGGGAGCAGTACTTC. It yields the protein CASSIGWGAREQYF. The chain is built from TRBV19 and TRBJ2-5; tentative D call: TRBD2 (7 bases). Between the trimmed V and J ends, which lost 3 bases and 11 bases, there was a span of 19 bases. The length of the CDR3 is 14 residues. From germline, CDR1 is LNHDA and CDR2 SQIVND (reference sequence).